These T cell receptor beta chains were read from a single sample in a study of CD8+ T cells in alopecia areata. Generated by immunoSEQ multiplex PCR, the TCRdb table keeps only in-frame clones and is missing some. The table shows roughly 250,000 clones, with 45% to 70% occurring only once. The material sequenced was CD4+ T cells sorted from blood, taken around week 53, from a patient treated with tofacitinib. The receptors were sampled from a human donor with alopecia areata. Both conserved end residues are part of each CDR3. The order of the fields is D gene, J gene, V gene, clone size, CDR3 DNA, CDR3 protein. D genes are given only for firm matches. For some rows the clone size is stated as once, few or many, or as a class when expanded; others skip it.

d_call: -; j_call: TRBJ1-2; v_call: TRBV5-6; clone_size: -; cdr3_nt: TGTGCCAGCAGCTACAGGACTTTAGCTAACTATGGCTACACCTTC; cdr3_aa: CASSYRTLANYGYTF
d_call: TRBD1; j_call: TRBJ1-2; v_call: TRBV9; clone_size: once; cdr3_nt: TGTGCCAGCAGCGGTTATTGGACAGGAGACTATGGCTACACCTTC; cdr3_aa: CASSGYWTGDYGYTF
d_call: -; j_call: TRBJ2-1; v_call: TRBV19; clone_size: -; cdr3_nt: TGTGCCAGTGGATACTCCTACAATGAGCAGTTCTTC; cdr3_aa: CASGYSYNEQFF
d_call: TRBD2; j_call: TRBJ2-5; v_call: TRBV30; clone_size: -; cdr3_nt: TGTGCCTGGAAGGGCGGGGGTTGGGCGGAGACCCAGTACTTC; cdr3_aa: CAWKGGGWAETQYF
d_call: TRBD2; j_call: TRBJ2-5; v_call: TRBV30; clone_size: -; cdr3_nt: TGTGCCTGGAGGAAGCTAGCGGGGAGGGGAGAGACCCAGTACTTC; cdr3_aa: CAWRKLAGRGETQYF
d_call: -; j_call: TRBJ1-2; v_call: TRBV10-3; clone_size: many; cdr3_nt: TGTGCCATCAGTGAGTCACCCGGGAGCGGCTACACCTTC; cdr3_aa: CAISESPGSGYTF
d_call: -; j_call: TRBJ1-2; v_call: TRBV4-3; clone_size: -; cdr3_nt: TGCGCCAGCAGCCAAGGAGGCGTAAACTATGGCTACACCTTC; cdr3_aa: CASSQGGVNYGYTF
d_call: TRBD1; j_call: TRBJ2-5; v_call: TRBV11-2; clone_size: few; cdr3_nt: TGTGCCAGCAGCCGAGACAGGGGGCTGGGCCAAGAGACCCAGTACTTC; cdr3_aa: CASSRDRGLGQETQYF
d_call: -; j_call: TRBJ2-2; v_call: TRBV29-1; clone_size: -; cdr3_nt: TGCAGCGTTGAATGGCTGGCTAAGGGCGGGGAGCTGTTTTTT; cdr3_aa: CSVEWLAKGGELFF
d_call: -; j_call: TRBJ1-6; v_call: TRBV20-1; clone_size: -; cdr3_nt: TGCAGTGCTAGGGACTCGCGGACCCTCCACTTT; cdr3_aa: CSARDSRTLHF
d_call: -; j_call: TRBJ1-6; v_call: TRBV29-1; clone_size: -; cdr3_nt: TGCAGCGTTCGGGCAGGGGATAATTCACCCCTCCACTTT; cdr3_aa: CSVRAGDNSPLHF
d_call: TRBD1; j_call: TRBJ1-1; v_call: TRBV5-4; clone_size: -; cdr3_nt: TGTGCCAGCAGCAACAGGGGGCTGGTCACTGAAGCTTTCTTT; cdr3_aa: CASSNRGLVTEAFF
d_call: -; j_call: TRBJ1-2; v_call: TRBV30; clone_size: few; cdr3_nt: TGTGCCCGGGGATTAGGATATGGCTACACCTTC; cdr3_aa: CARGLGYGYTF
d_call: -; j_call: TRBJ1-6; v_call: TRBV6-1; clone_size: once; cdr3_nt: TGTGCCAGCAGTGTCTCGGACAGTGCCTATAATTCACCCCTCCACTTT; cdr3_aa: CASSVSDSAYNSPLHF
d_call: -; j_call: TRBJ1-6; v_call: TRBV30; clone_size: -; cdr3_nt: TGTGCCTGGAGCCCGGGATACGATAATTCACCCCTCCACTTT; cdr3_aa: CAWSPGYDNSPLHF
d_call: TRBD2; j_call: TRBJ2-2; v_call: TRBV5-1; clone_size: few; cdr3_nt: TGCGCCAGCAGCGCCAGCGGGGTGAACACCGGGGAGCTGTTTTTT; cdr3_aa: CASSASGVNTGELFF
d_call: -; j_call: TRBJ2-3; v_call: TRBV11-3; clone_size: -; cdr3_nt: TGTGCCAGCAGCCAACAAGCTGGGGCCAGCGCAGATACGCAGTATTTT; cdr3_aa: CASSQQAGASADTQYF
d_call: -; j_call: TRBJ1-2; v_call: TRBV19; clone_size: few; cdr3_nt: TGTGCCAGTAGTACCCATGTGGGGGAACGTGGCTACACCTTC; cdr3_aa: CASSTHVGERGYTF
d_call: TRBD2; j_call: TRBJ2-5; v_call: TRBV5-6; clone_size: -; cdr3_nt: TGTGCCAGCAGCTTGAGAATTAGCGGGGTGGAGACCCAGTACTTC; cdr3_aa: CASSLRISGVETQYF
d_call: TRBD1; j_call: TRBJ1-1; v_call: TRBV9; clone_size: -; cdr3_nt: TGTGCCAGCAGCGCGGACAGGCCGTCGGACACTGAAGCTTTCTTT; cdr3_aa: CASSADRPSDTEAFF
d_call: -; j_call: TRBJ1-5; v_call: TRBV10-3; clone_size: -; cdr3_nt: TGTGCCATCAGAGCAGGGACCCAGGGAGCCCAGCATTTT; cdr3_aa: CAIRAGTQGAQHF
d_call: TRBD2; j_call: TRBJ2-5; v_call: TRBV29-1; clone_size: -; cdr3_nt: TGCAGCGTTGATAGCGGGGAAGAGACCCAGTACTTC; cdr3_aa: CSVDSGEETQYF
d_call: TRBD2; j_call: TRBJ2-1; v_call: TRBV9; clone_size: -; cdr3_nt: TGTGCCAGCAGCCCTCGGGGGGAGGTCCTCAATGAGCAGTTCTTC; cdr3_aa: CASSPRGEVLNEQFF
d_call: -; j_call: TRBJ1-6; v_call: TRBV27; clone_size: -; cdr3_nt: TGTGCCAGCAGTTTCGGGCAGGGTGATTCACCCCTCCACTTT; cdr3_aa: CASSFGQGDSPLHF
d_call: -; j_call: TRBJ2-5; v_call: TRBV30; clone_size: -; cdr3_nt: TGTGCCTGGGAACCAGGGTTGGGGGAGACCCAGTACTTC; cdr3_aa: CAWEPGLGETQYF
d_call: -; j_call: TRBJ1-6; v_call: TRBV6-1; clone_size: -; cdr3_nt: TGTGCCAGCAGTGAAGCGAGTCCGGATAATTCACCCCTCCACTTT; cdr3_aa: CASSEASPDNSPLHF